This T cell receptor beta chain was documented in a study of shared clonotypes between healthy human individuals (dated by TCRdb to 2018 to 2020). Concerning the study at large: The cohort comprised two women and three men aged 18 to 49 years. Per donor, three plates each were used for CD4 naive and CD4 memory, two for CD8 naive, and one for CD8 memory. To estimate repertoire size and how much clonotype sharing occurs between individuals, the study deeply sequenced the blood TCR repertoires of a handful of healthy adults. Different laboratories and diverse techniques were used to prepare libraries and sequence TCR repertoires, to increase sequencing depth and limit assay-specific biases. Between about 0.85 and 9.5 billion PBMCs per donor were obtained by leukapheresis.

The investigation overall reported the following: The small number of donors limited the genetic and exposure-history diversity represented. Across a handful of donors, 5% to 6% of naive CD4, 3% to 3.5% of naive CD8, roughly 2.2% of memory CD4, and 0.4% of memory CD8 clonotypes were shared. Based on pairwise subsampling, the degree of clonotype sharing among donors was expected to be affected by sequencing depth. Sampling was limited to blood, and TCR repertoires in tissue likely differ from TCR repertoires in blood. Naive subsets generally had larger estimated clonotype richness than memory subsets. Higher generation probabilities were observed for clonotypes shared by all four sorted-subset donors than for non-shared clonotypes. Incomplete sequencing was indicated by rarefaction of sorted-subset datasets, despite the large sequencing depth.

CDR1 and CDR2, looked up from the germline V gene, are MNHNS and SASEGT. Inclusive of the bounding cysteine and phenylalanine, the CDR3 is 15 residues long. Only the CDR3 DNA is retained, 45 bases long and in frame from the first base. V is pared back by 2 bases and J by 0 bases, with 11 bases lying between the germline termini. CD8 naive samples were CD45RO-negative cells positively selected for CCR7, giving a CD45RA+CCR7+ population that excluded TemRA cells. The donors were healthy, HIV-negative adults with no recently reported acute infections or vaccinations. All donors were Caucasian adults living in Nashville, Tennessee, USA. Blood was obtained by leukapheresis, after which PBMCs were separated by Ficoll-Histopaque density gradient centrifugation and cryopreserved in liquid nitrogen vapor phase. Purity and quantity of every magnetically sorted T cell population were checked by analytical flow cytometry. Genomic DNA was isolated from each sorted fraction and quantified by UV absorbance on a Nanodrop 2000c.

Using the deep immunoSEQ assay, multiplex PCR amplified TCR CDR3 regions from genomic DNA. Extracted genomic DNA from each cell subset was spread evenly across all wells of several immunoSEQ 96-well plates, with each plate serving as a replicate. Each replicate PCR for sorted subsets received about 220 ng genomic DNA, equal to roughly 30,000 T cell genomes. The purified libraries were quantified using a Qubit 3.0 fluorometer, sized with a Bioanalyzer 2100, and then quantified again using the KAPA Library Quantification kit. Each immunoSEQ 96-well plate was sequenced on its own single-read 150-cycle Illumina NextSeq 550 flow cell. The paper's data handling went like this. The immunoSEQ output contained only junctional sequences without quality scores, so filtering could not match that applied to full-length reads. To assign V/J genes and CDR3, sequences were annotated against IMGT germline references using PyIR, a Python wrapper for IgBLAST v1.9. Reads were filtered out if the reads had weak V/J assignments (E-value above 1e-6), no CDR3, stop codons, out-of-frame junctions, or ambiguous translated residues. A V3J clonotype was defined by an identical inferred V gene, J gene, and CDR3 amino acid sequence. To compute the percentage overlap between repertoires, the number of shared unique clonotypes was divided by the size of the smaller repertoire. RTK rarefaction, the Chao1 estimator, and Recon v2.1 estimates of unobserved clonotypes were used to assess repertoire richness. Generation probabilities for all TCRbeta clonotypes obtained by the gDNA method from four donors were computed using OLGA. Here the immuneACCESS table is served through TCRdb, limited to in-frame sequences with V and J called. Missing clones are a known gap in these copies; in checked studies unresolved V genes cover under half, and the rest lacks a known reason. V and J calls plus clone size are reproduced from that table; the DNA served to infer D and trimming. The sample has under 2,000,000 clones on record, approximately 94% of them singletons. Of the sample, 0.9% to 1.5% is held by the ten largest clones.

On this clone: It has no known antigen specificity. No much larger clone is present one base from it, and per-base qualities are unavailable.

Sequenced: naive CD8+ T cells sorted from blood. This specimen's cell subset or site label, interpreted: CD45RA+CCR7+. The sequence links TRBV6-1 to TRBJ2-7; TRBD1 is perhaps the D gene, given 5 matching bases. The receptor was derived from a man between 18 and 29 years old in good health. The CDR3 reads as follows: CASSEYGRASYEQYF. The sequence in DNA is TGTGCCAGCAGTGAATACGGCAGGGCCTCCTACGAGCAGTACTTC.